This T cell receptor beta chain was observed in a study of cytomegalovirus exposure and HLA in healthy donors. Turning to the study itself: An earlier analysis identified 95 million to 120 million unique TCR beta sequences in about 180 million T cells.

In the case of this clone: Its antigen is undetermined.

Nominally healthy donors provided the samples, though records likely missed some immune exposures. Overall study findings and caveats: Later analysis identified a missense DCLRE1C variant that was linked to TCR beta V- and J-gene trimming.

The CDR3 has 12 residues. Germline V gene data show CDR1 as MGHRA and CDR2 as YSYEKL. V lost 1 base, J lost 14 bases, and 9 bases lay in between. Both 60 Vbeta primers and 13 Jbeta primers went into the PCR. Profiling relied on immunoSEQ multiplex PCR, and the TCRdb table lists in-frame clones only, not all of them. The sample shows roughly 130,000 clones, 80% to 90% of them seen only once. The receptor comes from a man aged 50 or older in good health and CMV-seronegative. This chain uses TRBV4-1 with TRBJ1-6, with D tentatively TRBD1 (6 bases). Sequencing used PBMCs. The CDR3 nucleotides read TGCGCCAGCAGCCAAGTACAGGGCACCCTCCACTTT. Residues: CASSQVQGTLHF.